This passage covers 23 T cell receptor beta chains from one sample sequenced in a study of blood T cell repertoires in COVID-19. The assay was immunoSEQ multiplex PCR, and TCRdb's table has in-frame clones only and misses some. The data contain some 96,000 clones, about nine tenths of them singletons. Sequencing used peripheral blood. The source is a man aged 55 to 70 with acute or convalescent COVID-19.

This chain links TRBV12-3 or TRBV12-4 with TRBJ1-1; TRBD1 is a possible D gene (5 bases). The CDR3 totals 13 residues. Trimming cost V 5 bases and J 3 bases, with 10 bases left between them. The CDR3 DNA follows: TGTGCCAGCAGTCACGACAGCTACACTGAAGCTTTCTTT. Translation gives CASSHDSYTEAFF.

This clone was detected a few times. The gene calls are TRBV7-6 and TRBJ1-2; TRBD1 aligns across 10 bases. Germline loops: CDR1 SGHVS, CDR2 FNYEAQ. The CDR3 runs to 14 residues. V shed 5 bases and J 5 bases; nucleotides not matched to a gene: 5. The CDR3 loop is CASSQGQGPYGYTF. The CDR3 DNA sequence: TGTGCCAGCAGCCAGGGACAGGGGCCGTATGGCTACACCTTC.

CDR3 sequence: CASSPLLAGGLSLYF. The CDR3 bases are TGTGCCAGCAGTCCCCTACTAGCGGGGGGTTTATCGTTGTATTTT. This chain links TRBV27 with TRBJ2-3; 12 bases align to TRBD2. The germline V gene has CDR1 MNHEY and CDR2 SMNVEV (reference sequence). The ends lost 5 bases at V and 14 bases at J; junction bases unmatched: 14. This CDR3 is built from 15 residues.

CDR3 sequence reads: CASSDPGGFRDGYTF. The CDR3 nucleotides are TGTGCCAGCAGTGACCCGGGGGGTTTCCGTGATGGCTACACCTTC. The chain employs TRBV6-1 and TRBJ1-2, with D maybe TRBD1 (5 bases). Germline V CDR1 and CDR2: MNHNS, SASEGT. The CDR3 sequence is 15 residues long. V was trimmed by 3 bases and J by 6 bases, leaving 17 bases between them.

This clone was detected only a few times. The rearrangement links TRBV20-1 to TRBJ1-2; D is uncertain. The germline V gene encodes CDR1 DFQATT and CDR2 SNEGSKA (reference sequence). This CDR3 region has 15 residues. Deletions cut 3 bases from V and 7 bases from J, with 21 bases between. This CDR3 reads CSASYSGGRGAGYTF. The CDR3 bases are TGCAGTGCTAGTTACTCTGGAGGACGGGGAGCTGGCTACACCTTC.

The chain combines TRBV18 with TRBJ2-7; unclear D gene. V was clipped by 0 bases and J by 4 bases, with 7 bases between them. CDR1 is KGHSH and CDR2 is LQKENI in the germline V gene. CDR3 length equals 13 residues. The CDR3 DNA reads TGTGCCAGCTCACCACCGGTACAGTACGAGCAGTACTTC. It encodes CASSPPVQYEQYF.

This clone was recorded only once. This sequence joins TRBV5-1 and TRBJ1-4, with TRBD1 matching over 8 bases. The germline CDR1 and CDR2 sequences are SGHRS and YFSETQ. The trim removed 4 bases at V and 8 bases at J, leaving 10 bases unmatched. This CDR3 region has 15 residues. The CDR3 protein is CASSRTGQGDEKLFF. CDR3 DNA: TGCGCCAGCAGCCGGACAGGACAGGGAGACGAAAAACTGTTTTTT. The full variable domain, with the rest looked up from reference TRBV5-1 and TRBJ1-4, is KAGVTQTPRYLIKTRGQQVTLSCSPISGHRSVSWYQQTPGQGLQFLFEYFSETQRNKGNFPGRFSGRQFSNSRSEMNVSTLELGDSALYLCASSRTGQGDEKLFFGSGTQLSVL.

The chain is built from TRBV29-1 and TRBJ2-3, with 12 positions matching TRBD1. The CDR3 has 15 residues. V shed 8 bases and J 6 bases; nucleotides not matched to a gene: 12. The germline gives CDR1 SQVTM, CDR2 ANQGSEA. The CDR3 spells CSSAPGQGATDTQYF. CDR3 DNA: TGCAGCTCTGCCCCGGGACAGGGGGCGACCGATACGCAGTATTTT.

The chain has TRBV11-2 and TRBJ1-2, with D unclear. There are 12 residues in the CDR3. The V and J ends lost 5 bases and 9 bases respectively, with 13 bases between them. Germline-derived CDR1 and CDR2 are SGHAT and FQNNGV. The CDR3 loop is CASSPDGSRYTF. CDR3 nucleotide sequence: TGTGCCAGCAGCCCAGACGGGTCGCGCTACACCTTC.

V gene TRBV5-6 combines with J gene TRBJ1-6; 7 bases are shared with TRBD1. V lost 6 bases, J lost 7 bases, and 10 bases stayed unmatched. The CDR3 is 15 amino acids. The V gene's germline CDR1 is SGHDT and CDR2 YYEEEE. CDR3 DNA sequence: TGTGCCAGCACCTTCTTAGGGGGCGCAAATTCACCCCTCCACTTT. It encodes CASTFLGGANSPLHF.

This clone was found once. The rearrangement uses TRBV19 and TRBJ2-7, with 8 bases matching TRBD1. Germline-derived CDR1 and CDR2 are LNHDA and SQIVND (reference sequence). V shed 3 bases and J 3 bases; nucleotides not matched to a gene: 13. This CDR3 contains 17 residues. The CDR3 bases are TGTGCCAGTAGTATCGGCCAGGGGGCCTTCAGTTTCTACGAGCAGTACTTC. Translated: CASSIGQGAFSFYEQYF.

The chain carries TRBV7-2 and TRBJ2-2; no definite D call. The CDR3 is 15 residues long. Germline V gene data show CDR1 as SGHTA and CDR2 as FQGNSA. Trimming took off 2 bases at V and 1 base at J, with 8 bases between the two ends. CDR3 bases: TGTGCCAGCAGCTTACCCAGACTGAACACCGGGGAGCTGTTTTTT. This encodes CASSLPRLNTGELFF. The entire variable domain, with the rest obtained from reference TRBV7-2 and TRBJ2-2, is as follows: GAGVSQSPSNKVTEKGKDVELRCDPISGHTALYWYRQSLGQGLEFLIYFQGNSAPDKSGLPSDRFSAERTGGSVSTLTIQRTQQEDSAVYLCASSLPRLNTGELFFGEGSRLTVL.

J is TRBJ1-3 and V is TRBV3-1 (or the pseudogene TRBV3-2); D not certain. Germline V gene lookup returns CDR1 LGHDT and CDR2 YNNKEL (reference sequence). CDR3 length: 14 residues. Trimming stripped 4 bases from V and 2 bases from J, with 9 bases between. CDR3 protein: CASSLTGTGNTIYF. CDR3 DNA: TGTGCCAGCAGCCTAACCGGGACTGGAAACACCATATATTTT.

V and J are TRBV5-4 and TRBJ2-5; tentatively, D is TRBD2 (5 bases). V was clipped by 4 bases and J by 5 bases, with 18 bases between them. The CDR3 runs 15 residues. Germline CDR1 SGHNT, CDR2 YYREEE (reference sequence). The CDR3 coding sequence is TGTGCCAGCAGCCCCGGGTCCCCTCGAGGGGAGACCCAGTACTTC. Translating gives CASSPGSPRGETQYF.

This clone was detected only once. V and J are TRBV18 and TRBJ1-2; TRBD1 matches at 9 bases. V was clipped by 3 bases and J by 8 bases; unmatched bases: 4. CDR1 is KGHSH, CDR2 LQKENI, per germline. The CDR3 loop spans 13 amino acids. The CDR3 loop is CASSPSDRGGYTF. The DNA of the CDR3 is TGTGCCAGCTCACCGTCGGACAGGGGAGGCTACACCTTC. Complete variable domain (other parts from reference TRBV18 and TRBJ1-2): NAGVMQNPRHLVRRRGQEARLRCSPMKGHSHVYWYRQLPEEGLKFMVYLQKENIIDESGMPKERFSAEFPKEGPSILRIQQVVRGDSAAYFCASSPSDRGGYTFGSGTRLTVV.

V gene TRBV20-1 combines with J gene TRBJ2-7; TRBD1 agrees at 7 bases. This CDR3 spans 13 amino acids. CDR1 and CDR2 (germline): DFQATT, SNEGSKA (reference sequence). The ends lost 3 bases at V and 7 bases at J; junction bases unmatched: 9. The CDR3 sequence is CSASLLTGEEQYF. CDR3 DNA: TGCAGTGCTAGTCTACTAACAGGGGAAGAGCAGTACTTC.

The V gene is TRBV5-1, the J gene TRBJ2-5; 8 bases line up with TRBD1. Losses at the gene ends were 0 bases for V and 5 bases for J; bases not matched to a gene: 6. This CDR3 has 15 amino acids. Germline V CDR1 and CDR2: SGHRS, YFSETQ. The CDR3 nucleotides read TGCGCCAGCAGCTTGGTTCCAGGGGGCTATGAGACCCAGTACTTC. As protein: CASSLVPGGYETQYF.

The table lists this clone with a few counts. The chain has TRBV6-1 and TRBJ2-1; 9 nucleotides align to TRBD1. The CDR3 has 15 amino acids. V shed 5 bases and J 3 bases; nucleotides not matched to a gene: 5. The germline V gene encodes CDR1 MNHNS and CDR2 SASEGT. DNA for the CDR3: TGTGCCAGCAGTTCGCCGGGACAGGGCTACAATGAGCAGTTCTTC. Translated: CASSSPGQGYNEQFF.

The chain links TRBV5-1 to TRBJ1-1; 7 bases match TRBD1. J gave up 5 bases and V 4 bases, and 11 bases lay outside the gene matches. The germline V gene encodes CDR1 SGHRS and CDR2 YFSETQ. The CDR3 is 15 amino acids. CDR3 DNA: TGCGCCAGCAGCCCTAGACAGGGTGATCGGACTGAAGCTTTCTTT. It codes for CASSPRQGDRTEAFF.

V usage is TRBV18 and J usage is TRBJ1-5, with D unresolved. Germline CDR1 reads KGHSH; CDR2 reads LQKENI. Trimming stripped 6 bases from V and 7 bases from J, with 13 bases between. This CDR3 is built from 13 residues. The CDR3 region has the DNA TGTGCCAGCTCCGACACGGTGCAACAGCCCCAGCATTTT. It encodes CASSDTVQQPQHF.

V usage is TRBV2 and J usage is TRBJ1-5; maybe TRBD1 (6 bases). This CDR3 is built from 14 residues. Per germline, CDR1 SNHLY and CDR2 FYNNEI. V lost 5 bases and J lost 5, with 13 bases in between. The CDR3 loop is CASSQGREHQPQHF. Written as DNA, the CDR3 is TGTGCCAGCAGTCAGGGGAGGGAGCATCAGCCCCAGCATTTT.

The chain couples TRBV20-1 to TRBJ1-2; D is perhaps TRBD1 (6 bases). Trimming stripped 3 bases from V and 8 bases from J, with 10 bases between. The length of the CDR3 is 11 residues. The germline CDR1 and CDR2 sequences are DFQATT and SNEGSKA (reference sequence). The CDR3 DNA reads TGCAGTGCTAGGGCAGGGGTCGGCTACACCTTC. This translates into CSARAGVGYTF.

The V and J genes are TRBV5-1 and TRBJ2-1; D perhaps matches TRBD2 (5 bases). The germline V gene encodes CDR1 SGHRS and CDR2 YFSETQ. CDR3 size: 12 residues. V was cut by 2 bases and J by 9 bases, with 9 bases left in between. CDR3: CASSFGEGEQFF. In DNA, the CDR3 is TGCGCCAGCAGCTTCGGTGAGGGTGAGCAGTTCTTC.